The source of this T cell receptor (beta chain) is a study of OX40 agonist ivuxolimab in advanced cancers. Points from the study as a whole: CD8+ T cells showed, on average, more clonal expansion than CD4+ cells.

On this clone: The antigen is not known.

The assay was immunoSEQ multiplex PCR, and TCRdb's table has in-frame clones only and misses some. In the table there are some 9,800 clones, more than 60% of which are singletons. The CDR3 loop spans 15 amino acids. The material was CD4+ or CD8+ T cells sorted from blood, obtained in a trial of the OX40 agonist ivuxolimab. This chain connects TRBV21-1 to TRBJ2-7; the table's D call TRBD2 went unverified against the DNA. TRBV21-1 is a pseudogene locus. The sequence was obtained from an adult with an advanced solid tumor such as melanoma, head and neck, liver or kidney cancer. The CDR3 sequence: CASTPRLAGVYEQYF. Written as DNA, the CDR3 is TGTGCCAGCACCCCCCGACTAGCGGGAGTCTACGAGCAGTACTTC.